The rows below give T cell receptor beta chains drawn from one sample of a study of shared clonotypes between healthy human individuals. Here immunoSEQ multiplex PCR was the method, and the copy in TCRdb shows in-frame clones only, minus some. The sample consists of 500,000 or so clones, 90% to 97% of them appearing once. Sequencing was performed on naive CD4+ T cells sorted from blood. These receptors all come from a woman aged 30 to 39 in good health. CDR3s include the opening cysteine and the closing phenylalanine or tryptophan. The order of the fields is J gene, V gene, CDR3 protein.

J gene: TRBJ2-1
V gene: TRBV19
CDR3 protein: CASKRQGLFDEQFF

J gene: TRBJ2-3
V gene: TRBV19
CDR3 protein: CASSPGLETDTQYF

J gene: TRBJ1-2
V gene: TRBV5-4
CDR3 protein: CASSLDRTNYGYTF

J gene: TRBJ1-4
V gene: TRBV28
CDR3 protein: CASGNSIEKLFF

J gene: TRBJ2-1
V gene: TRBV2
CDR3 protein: CASSEAASDSYNEQFF

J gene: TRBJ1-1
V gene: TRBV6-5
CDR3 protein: CASSWDSTNTEAFF

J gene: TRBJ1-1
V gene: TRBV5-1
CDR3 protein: CASSPGGGTEAFF

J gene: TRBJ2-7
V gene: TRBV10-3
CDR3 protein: CAISESGNVYEQYF

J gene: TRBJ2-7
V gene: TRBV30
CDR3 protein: CAWSVQINGEQYF

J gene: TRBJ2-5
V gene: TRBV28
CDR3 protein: CASTTTSLETQYF

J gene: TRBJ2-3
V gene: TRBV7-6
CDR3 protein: CASSFDGHGTDTQYF

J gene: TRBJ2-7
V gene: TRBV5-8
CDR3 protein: CASSLGLTRSSYEQYF

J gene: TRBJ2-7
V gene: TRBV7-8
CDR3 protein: CASSFSSGNAYEQYF

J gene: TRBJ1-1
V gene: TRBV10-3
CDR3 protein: CAISGGGIALMNTEAFF

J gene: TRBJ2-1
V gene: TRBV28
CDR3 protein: CASSDRQGFWNEQFF

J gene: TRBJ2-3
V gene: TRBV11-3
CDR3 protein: CASSLGLGTDTQYF

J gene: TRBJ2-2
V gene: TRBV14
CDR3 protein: CASSQRQGLETGELFF

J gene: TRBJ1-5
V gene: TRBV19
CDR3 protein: CASRTGGRQPQHF

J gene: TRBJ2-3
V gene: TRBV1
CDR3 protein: CTSSHPIGGEGTDTQYF

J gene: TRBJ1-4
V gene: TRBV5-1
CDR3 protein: CASSLSGGSTNEKLFF

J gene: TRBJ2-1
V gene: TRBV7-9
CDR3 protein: CASSRANEQFF

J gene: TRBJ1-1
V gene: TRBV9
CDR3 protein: CASSVGGTVTEAFF

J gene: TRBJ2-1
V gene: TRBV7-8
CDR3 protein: CASSLGRGTYNEQFF

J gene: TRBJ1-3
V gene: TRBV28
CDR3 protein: CASSQFMDGGNTIYF

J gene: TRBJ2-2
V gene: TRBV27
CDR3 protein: CASRGLTGRTGELFF

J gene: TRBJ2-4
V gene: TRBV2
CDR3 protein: CASSEARLAKNIQYF

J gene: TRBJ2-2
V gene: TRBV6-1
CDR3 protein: CASSSTGRNTGELFF

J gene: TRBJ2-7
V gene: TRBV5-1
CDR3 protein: CASSTTGIFHEQYF

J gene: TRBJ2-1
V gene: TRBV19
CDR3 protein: CASSIQAGVTNEQFF

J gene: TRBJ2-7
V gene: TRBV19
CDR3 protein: CAGQSQAGALHEQYF

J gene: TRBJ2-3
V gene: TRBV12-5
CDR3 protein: CASGLGKTGFTDTQYF

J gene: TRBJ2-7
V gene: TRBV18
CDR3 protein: CASSPPGQGAYEQYF

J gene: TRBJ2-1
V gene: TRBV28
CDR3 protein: CASSLYHEQFF

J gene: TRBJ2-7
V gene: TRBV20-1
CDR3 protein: CSASLGGEQYF

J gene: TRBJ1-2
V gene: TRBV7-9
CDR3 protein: CASSLELGRGYTF

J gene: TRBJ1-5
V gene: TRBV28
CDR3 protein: CASRSGRNQPQHF

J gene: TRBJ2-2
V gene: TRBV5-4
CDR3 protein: CASSLGQVNTGELFF

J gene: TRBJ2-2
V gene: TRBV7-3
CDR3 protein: CASSTHNTGELFF

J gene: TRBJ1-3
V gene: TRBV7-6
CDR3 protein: CASSSIYRAGNTIYF

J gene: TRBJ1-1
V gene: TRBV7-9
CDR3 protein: CASSLGAGGGAFF

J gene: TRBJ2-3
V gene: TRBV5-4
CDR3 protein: CASSSPGGTSATDTQYF

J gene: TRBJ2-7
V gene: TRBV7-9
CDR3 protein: CASSSLTDGRPYEQYF

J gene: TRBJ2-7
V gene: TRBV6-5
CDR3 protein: CASSLGLANSYEQYF

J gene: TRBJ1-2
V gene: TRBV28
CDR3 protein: CASNPGGETGYGYTF

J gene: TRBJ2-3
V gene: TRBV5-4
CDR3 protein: CASSLGAGGRRSTDTQYF

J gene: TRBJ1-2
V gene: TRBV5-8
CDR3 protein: CASSLVGLPCGYTF

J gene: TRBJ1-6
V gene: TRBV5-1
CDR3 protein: CASSLSYRLYNSPLHF

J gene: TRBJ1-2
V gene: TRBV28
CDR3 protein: CASSLERRYTF

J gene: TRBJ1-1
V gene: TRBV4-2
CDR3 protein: CASSQEENTEAFF

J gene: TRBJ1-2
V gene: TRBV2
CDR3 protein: CASSEVYNLGGYTF

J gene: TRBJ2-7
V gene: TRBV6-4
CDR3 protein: CASSLNGGYEQYF

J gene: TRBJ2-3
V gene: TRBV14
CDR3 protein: CASSQYRNRGAFTDTQYF